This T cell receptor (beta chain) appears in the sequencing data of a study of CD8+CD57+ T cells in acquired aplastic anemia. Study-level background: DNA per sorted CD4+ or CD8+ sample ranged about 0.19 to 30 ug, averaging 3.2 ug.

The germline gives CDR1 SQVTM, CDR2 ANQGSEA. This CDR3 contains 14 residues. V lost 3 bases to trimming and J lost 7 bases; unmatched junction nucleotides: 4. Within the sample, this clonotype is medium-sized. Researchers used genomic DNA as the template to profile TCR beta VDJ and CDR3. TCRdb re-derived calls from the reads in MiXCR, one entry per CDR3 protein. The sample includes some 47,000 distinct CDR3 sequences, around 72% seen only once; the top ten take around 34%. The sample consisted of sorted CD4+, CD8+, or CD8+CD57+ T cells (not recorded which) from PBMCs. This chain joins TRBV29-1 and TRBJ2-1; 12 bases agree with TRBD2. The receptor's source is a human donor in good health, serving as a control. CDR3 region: CSVDLTSGRNEQFF. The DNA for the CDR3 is TGCAGCGTTGATTTAACTAGCGGGAGGAATGAGCAGTTCTTC.